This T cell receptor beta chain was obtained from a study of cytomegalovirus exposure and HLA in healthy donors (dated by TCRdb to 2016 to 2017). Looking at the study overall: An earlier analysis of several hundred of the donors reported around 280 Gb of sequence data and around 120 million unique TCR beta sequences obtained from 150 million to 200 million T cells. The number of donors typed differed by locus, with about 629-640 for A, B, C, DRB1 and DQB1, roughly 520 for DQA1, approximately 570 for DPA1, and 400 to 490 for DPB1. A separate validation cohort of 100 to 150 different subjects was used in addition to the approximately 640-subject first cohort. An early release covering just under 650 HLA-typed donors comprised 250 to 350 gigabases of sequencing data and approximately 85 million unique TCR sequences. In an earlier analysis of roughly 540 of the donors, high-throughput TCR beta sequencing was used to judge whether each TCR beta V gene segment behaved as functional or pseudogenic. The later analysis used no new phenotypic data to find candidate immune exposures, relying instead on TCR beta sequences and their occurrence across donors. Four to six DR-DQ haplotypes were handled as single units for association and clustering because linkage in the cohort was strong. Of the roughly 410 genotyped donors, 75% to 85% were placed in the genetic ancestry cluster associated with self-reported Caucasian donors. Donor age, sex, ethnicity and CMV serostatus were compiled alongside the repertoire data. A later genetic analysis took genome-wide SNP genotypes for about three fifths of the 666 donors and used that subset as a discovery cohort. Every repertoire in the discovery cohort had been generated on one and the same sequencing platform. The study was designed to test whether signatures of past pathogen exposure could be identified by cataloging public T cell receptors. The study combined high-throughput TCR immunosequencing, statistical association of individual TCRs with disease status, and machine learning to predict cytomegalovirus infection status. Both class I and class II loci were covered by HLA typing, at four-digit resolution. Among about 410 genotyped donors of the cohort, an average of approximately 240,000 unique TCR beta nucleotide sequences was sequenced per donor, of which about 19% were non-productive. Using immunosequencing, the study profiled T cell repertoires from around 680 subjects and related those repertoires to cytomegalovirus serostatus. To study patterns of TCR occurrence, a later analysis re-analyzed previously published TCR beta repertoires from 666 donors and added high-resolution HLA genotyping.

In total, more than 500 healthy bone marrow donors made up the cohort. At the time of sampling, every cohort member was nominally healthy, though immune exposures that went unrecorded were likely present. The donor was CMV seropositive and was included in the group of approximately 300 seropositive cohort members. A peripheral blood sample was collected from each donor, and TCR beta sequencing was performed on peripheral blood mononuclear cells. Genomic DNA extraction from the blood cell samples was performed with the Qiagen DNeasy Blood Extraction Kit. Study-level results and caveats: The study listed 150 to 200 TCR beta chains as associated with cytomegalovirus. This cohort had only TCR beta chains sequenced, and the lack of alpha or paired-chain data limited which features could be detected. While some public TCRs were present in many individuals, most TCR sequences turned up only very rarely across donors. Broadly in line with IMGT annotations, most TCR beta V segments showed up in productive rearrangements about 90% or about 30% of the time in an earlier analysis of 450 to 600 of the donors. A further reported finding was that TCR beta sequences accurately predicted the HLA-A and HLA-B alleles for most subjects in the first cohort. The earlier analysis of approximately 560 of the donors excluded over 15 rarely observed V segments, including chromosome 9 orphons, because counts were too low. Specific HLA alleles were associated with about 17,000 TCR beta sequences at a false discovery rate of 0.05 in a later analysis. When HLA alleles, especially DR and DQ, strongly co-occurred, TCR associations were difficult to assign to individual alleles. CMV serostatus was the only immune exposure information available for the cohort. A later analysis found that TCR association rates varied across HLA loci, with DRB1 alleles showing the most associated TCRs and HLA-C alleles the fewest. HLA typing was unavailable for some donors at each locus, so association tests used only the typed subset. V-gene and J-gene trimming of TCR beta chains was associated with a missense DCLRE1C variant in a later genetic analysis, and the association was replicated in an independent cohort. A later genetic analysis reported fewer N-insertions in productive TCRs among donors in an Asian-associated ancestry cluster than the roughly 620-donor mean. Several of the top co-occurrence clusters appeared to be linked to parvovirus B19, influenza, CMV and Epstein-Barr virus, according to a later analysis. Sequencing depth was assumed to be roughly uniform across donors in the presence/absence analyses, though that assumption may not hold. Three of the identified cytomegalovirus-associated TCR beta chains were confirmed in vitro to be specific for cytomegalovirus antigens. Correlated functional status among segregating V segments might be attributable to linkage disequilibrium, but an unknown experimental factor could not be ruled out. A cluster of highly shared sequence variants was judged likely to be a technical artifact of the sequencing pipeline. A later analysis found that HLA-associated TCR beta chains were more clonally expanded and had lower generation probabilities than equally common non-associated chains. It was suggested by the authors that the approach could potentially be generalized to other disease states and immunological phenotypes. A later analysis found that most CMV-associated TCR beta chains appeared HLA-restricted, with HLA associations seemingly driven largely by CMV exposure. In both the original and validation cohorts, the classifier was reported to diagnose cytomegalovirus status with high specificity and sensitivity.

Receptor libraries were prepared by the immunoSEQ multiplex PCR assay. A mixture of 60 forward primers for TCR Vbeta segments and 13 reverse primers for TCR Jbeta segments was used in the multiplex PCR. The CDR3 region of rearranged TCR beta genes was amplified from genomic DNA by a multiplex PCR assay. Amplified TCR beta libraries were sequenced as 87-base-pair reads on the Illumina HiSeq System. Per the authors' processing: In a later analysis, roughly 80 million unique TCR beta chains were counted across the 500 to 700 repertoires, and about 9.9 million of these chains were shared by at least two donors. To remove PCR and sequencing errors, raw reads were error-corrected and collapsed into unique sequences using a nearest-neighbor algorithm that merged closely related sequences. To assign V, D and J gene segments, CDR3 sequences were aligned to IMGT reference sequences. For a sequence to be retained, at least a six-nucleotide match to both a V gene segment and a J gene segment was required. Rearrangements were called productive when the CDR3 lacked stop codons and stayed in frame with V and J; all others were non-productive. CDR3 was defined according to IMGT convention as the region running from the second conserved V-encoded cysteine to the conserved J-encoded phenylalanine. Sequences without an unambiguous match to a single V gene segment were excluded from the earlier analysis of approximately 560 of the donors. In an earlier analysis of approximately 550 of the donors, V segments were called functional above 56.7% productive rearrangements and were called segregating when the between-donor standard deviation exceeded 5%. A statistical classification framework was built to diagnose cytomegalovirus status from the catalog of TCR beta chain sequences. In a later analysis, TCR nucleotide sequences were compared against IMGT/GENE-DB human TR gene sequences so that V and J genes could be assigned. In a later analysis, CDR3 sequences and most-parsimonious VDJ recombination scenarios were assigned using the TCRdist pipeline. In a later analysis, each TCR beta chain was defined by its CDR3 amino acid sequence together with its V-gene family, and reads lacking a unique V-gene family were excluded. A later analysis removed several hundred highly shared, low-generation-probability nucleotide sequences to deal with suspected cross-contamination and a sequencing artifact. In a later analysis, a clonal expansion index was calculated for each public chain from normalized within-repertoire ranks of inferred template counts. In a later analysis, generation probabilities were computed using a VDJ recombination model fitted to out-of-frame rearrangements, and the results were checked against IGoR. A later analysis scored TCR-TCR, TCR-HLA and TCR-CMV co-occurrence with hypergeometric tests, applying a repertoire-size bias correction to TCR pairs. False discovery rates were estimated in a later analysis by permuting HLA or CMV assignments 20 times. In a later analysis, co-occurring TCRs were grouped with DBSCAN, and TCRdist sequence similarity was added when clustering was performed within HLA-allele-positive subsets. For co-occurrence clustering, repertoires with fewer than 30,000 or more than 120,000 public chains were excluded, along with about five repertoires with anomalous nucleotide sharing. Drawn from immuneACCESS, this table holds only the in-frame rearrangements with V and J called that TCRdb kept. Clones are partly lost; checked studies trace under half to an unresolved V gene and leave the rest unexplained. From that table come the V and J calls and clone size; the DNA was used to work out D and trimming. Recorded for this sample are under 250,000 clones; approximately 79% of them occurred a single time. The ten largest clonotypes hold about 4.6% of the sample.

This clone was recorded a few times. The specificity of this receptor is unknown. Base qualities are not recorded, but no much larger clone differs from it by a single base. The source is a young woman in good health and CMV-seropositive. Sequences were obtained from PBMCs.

The DNA is as follows: TGTGCCAGCAGCCGGGAGGAGACCCAGTACTTC. Its translation is CASSREETQYF. The V and J segments used are TRBV11-3 and TRBJ2-5; the D segment could be TRBD2, given 6 matching bases. The CDR3 runs 11 residues from the cysteine to the phenylalanine. The read is trimmed to its CDR3 DNA, 33 bases read in frame from base 1. Trimming takes 5 bases from V and 5 bases from J, and the germline ends sit 6 bases apart. CDR1 SGHNT and CDR2 YENEEA are derived from the germline V gene.